This TCR beta chain was sequenced during a study of blood T cell repertoires in COVID-19. In the study overall: Both acute and convalescent COVID-19 samples were obtained from the United States, Italy and Spain.

The table lists this clone with a count of one. The CDR3 length is 16 residues. With 0 bases clipped from V and 7 bases from J, the junction kept 10 bases outside the gene matches. CDR1 is LGHDT, CDR2 YNNKEL, per germline (reference sequence). Sequencing used immunoSEQ multiplex PCR; TCRdb keeps in-frame clones, though not all of them. The table lists about 300,000 clones, 85% of them singletons. The study recruited people aged about 18 to 90 years across 24 US areas. Cohort assignment relied on participant-reported clinical history. The rearrangement joins TRBV3-1 (or the pseudogene TRBV3-2) to TRBJ2-3; 7 positions agree with TRBD2. The sequence derives from a woman in her fifties or sixties who had recovered from COVID-19. Material for sequencing was PBMCs or T cells enriched from blood (not recorded which). CDR3 sequence reads: CASSQDGGGPRHTQYF. DNA of the CDR3: TGTGCCAGCAGCCAAGACGGGGGAGGGCCCCGTCATACGCAGTATTTT.